A single sample gave rise to the 18 T cell receptor beta chains below, sequenced in a study of human T cells and chemical hapten exposure. Time point described: patch test 1, 2 weeks after DPC sensitization. The treatment was: therapeutic diphenylcyclopropenone sensitization with weekly scalp DPC. Each CDR3 protein is one row after TCRdb ran MiXCR on the RACE reads. This sample has 150,000 to 200,000 distinct CDR3 sequences, with approximately 20% found just once. The specimen was whole blood, collected in connection with sensitization to the hapten diphenylcyclopropenone (DPC). Receptors originate from a woman between 45 and 60 years old with alopecia areata. Some clones in this sample may be carry-over from other donors' samples.

The chain carries TRBV29-1 and TRBJ1-2, with D possibly being TRBD1 (5 bases). The CDR3 has 13 amino acids. The germline CDR1 and CDR2 sequences are SQVTM and ANQGSEA. V gave up 4 bases and J gave up 0 bases, with 9 bases separating them. The CDR3 is CSVGGGSNYGYTF. CDR3 nucleotides: TGCAGCGTTGGTGGGGGTTCTAACTATGGCTACACCTTC.

The V gene is TRBV24-1, the J gene TRBJ2-3; D is unresolved. The V end lost 4 bases, the J end lost 1 base, and 8 bases lay between the germline ends. The CDR3 is 14 residues long. Germline loops: CDR1 KGHDR, CDR2 SFDVKD. The CDR3 region has the DNA TGTGCCACCAGTGACCCCGGACGCACAGATACGCAGTATTTT. Translated: CATSDPGRTDTQYF.

The V gene is TRBV20-1, the J gene TRBJ2-3; TRBD2 agrees at 8 bases. V trimming: 7 bases; J trimming: 7 bases; junction bases outside the gene matches: 10. The CDR3 length is 13 residues. Germline assignment: CDR1 DFQATT and CDR2 SNEGSKA (reference sequence). The chain's CDR3 is CSVLGLALNTQYF. The DNA of the CDR3 is TGCAGTGTACTTGGACTAGCTCTGAATACGCAGTATTTT.

This clonotype was found a few times. The rearrangement joins TRBV7-2 to TRBJ2-5; 10 bases agree with TRBD2. The junction had 10 bases not matched to a gene; V was cut back by 1 base and J by 5 bases. The CDR3 extends over 17 amino acids. Germline loops: CDR1 SGHTA, CDR2 FQGNSA. The CDR3 DNA is TGTGCCAGCAGCTTAGAGGCTAGCGGGAGTTTCAGGGAGACCCAGTACTTC. Its protein is CASSLEASGSFRETQYF.

The rearrangement uses TRBV15 and TRBJ1-1; D perhaps matches TRBD1 (5 bases). V dropped 0 bases and J dropped 8 bases, with 13 bases sitting between them. This CDR3 has 14 amino acids. CDR1 and CDR2 (germline): LNHNV, YYDKDF (reference sequence). Here the CDR3 reads CATSRDLRAVEAFF. CDR3 nucleotides: TGTGCCACCAGCAGAGATCTCAGGGCCGTAGAAGCTTTCTTT.

This clonotype was seen a handful of times. V usage is TRBV6-5 and J usage is TRBJ1-1; D ambiguous. Germline CDR1 MNHEY, CDR2 SVGAGI. V was shortened by 6 bases and J by 7 bases, with 9 bases between the two germline ends. The CDR3 has 11 residues. CDR3 in amino acids: CASRSHLEAFF. CDR3 nucleotides: TGTGCCAGCAGGTCACACCTTGAAGCTTTCTTT.

This clonotype was detected only a few times. The V gene is TRBV27, the J gene TRBJ2-6; 7 bases line up with TRBD1. There are 15 residues in the CDR3. Germline values: CDR1 MNHEY, CDR2 SMNVEV (reference sequence). V dropped 7 bases and J dropped 2; count of bases not matched to a gene: 5. CDR3 in amino acids: CASTKTGPGANVLTF. CDR3 in DNA: TGTGCCAGCACGAAGACAGGGCCTGGGGCCAACGTCCTGACTTTC.

The rearrangement links TRBV7-8 to TRBJ2-2; 12 nucleotides align to TRBD2. The CDR3 runs 16 residues. Germline assignment: CDR1 SGHVS and CDR2 FQNEAQ. V lost 1 base to trimming and J lost 7 bases; unmatched junction nucleotides: 4. The CDR3 nucleotides are TGTGCCAGCAGCTTAGGACTAGCGGGAGCTGGCGGGGAGCTGTTTTTT. This encodes CASSLGLAGAGGELFF.

This clonotype was counted between two and nine times. J is TRBJ2-3 and V is TRBV7-8, with a tentative D call TRBD1 (6 bases). This CDR3 spans 15 amino acids. From germline, CDR1 is SGHVS and CDR2 FQNEAQ. V was pared by 2 bases and J by 1 base, with 10 bases between. As DNA, the CDR3 is TGTGCCAGCAGCTTAACAGGGTGGGGCACAGATACGCAGTATTTT. It specifies CASSLTGWGTDTQYF.

This rearrangement joins TRBV6-5 to TRBJ2-7, with 10 bases lining up with TRBD2. Germline V CDR1 and CDR2: MNHEY, SVGAGI. CDR3 length: 16 residues. V trimming: 0 bases; J trimming: 3 bases; junction bases outside the gene matches: 5. The CDR3 DNA reads TGTGCCAGCAGTTACTCGAGACTAGCGGGCTACTACGAGCAGTACTTC. It codes for CASSYSRLAGYYEQYF.

There are a few counts of this clonotype. The chain couples TRBV24-1 to TRBJ2-2; D not resolved. The CDR3 runs 12 residues. From germline, CDR1 is KGHDR and CDR2 SFDVKD. V lost 12 bases, J lost 3 bases, and 10 bases lay in between. In DNA form, the CDR3 reads TGTGCCTCCTCGCAAGACACCGGGGAGCTGTTTTTT. It yields the protein CASSQDTGELFF.

The chain recombines TRBV2 with TRBJ1-3, with D perhaps matching TRBD1 (5 bases). CDR1 is SNHLY and CDR2 is FYNNEI in the germline V gene. The germline V and J ends were trimmed by 2 bases and 0 bases, with 14 bases remaining between them. This CDR3 has 17 amino acids. The CDR3 DNA is TGTGCCAGCAGTGAATTTCCCCCGACAGACTCTGGAAACACCATATATTTT. As protein: CASSEFPPTDSGNTIYF.

This clonotype was seen only a few times. V is TRBV29-1 and J is TRBJ2-3, with 16 nucleotides matching TRBD2. After removal of 5 bases from V and 4 bases from J, the junction contained 9 bases not matched to a gene. Germline assignment: CDR1 SQVTM and CDR2 ANQGSEA. The length of the CDR3 is 17 residues. The CDR3 nucleotides read TGCAGCGTTAAAATGGGACTAGCGGGAGGGATCGCAGATACGCAGTATTTT. Translating it yields CSVKMGLAGGIADTQYF.

A few counts support this clonotype. The chain uses TRBV2 and TRBJ1-1; 8 positions match TRBD1. The CDR3 runs 14 residues. Germline V CDR1 and CDR2: SNHLY, FYNNEI. The J segment lost 1 base and the V segment lost 6 bases, leaving 4 bases of the junction unmatched. The CDR3 reads CASRPQGANTEAFF. In nucleotides, the CDR3 is TGTGCCAGCAGGCCCCAGGGGGCGAACACTGAAGCTTTCTTT.

This clonotype was recorded a few times. The genes are TRBV10-3 and TRBJ2-1; possibly TRBD2 for D (6 bases). In germline, CDR1 is ENHRY, CDR2 SYGVKD. There are 16 residues in the CDR3. V gave up 2 bases and J gave up 4 bases, with 15 bases separating them. The CDR3 DNA reads as TGTGCCATCAGTGAGGGGTCCGGGAGTAGGTACAATGAGCAGTTCTTC. The encoded protein is CAISEGSGSRYNEQFF.

In this sample, this clonotype turned up a few times. The J gene is TRBJ2-2, the V gene TRBV11-2; TRBD2 matches at 13 bases. CDR3 length: 17 residues. J lost 5 bases, V lost 2 bases, and 5 bases had no gene match. Germline V gene sequence: CDR1 SGHAT, CDR2 FQNNGV. CDR3 sequence: CASSLRTSGSRTGELFF. The CDR3 DNA is TGTGCCAGCAGCTTAAGGACTAGCGGGAGTAGGACCGGGGAGCTGTTTTTT.

The rearrangement uses TRBV30 and TRBJ2-1; 7 bases are shared with TRBD1. Germline CDR1 and CDR2: GTSNPN and SVGIG (reference sequence). The length of the CDR3 is 15 residues. Germline trimming cut 0 bases from V and 3 bases from J; bases unmatched to any gene: 5. The CDR3 here is CAWSVTGAGYNEQFF. The CDR3 DNA reads as TGTGCCTGGAGTGTAACAGGGGCGGGCTACAATGAGCAGTTCTTC.

This rearrangement joins TRBV27 to TRBJ1-2; 8 bases map to TRBD1. Unmatched junction bases numbered 3, after V lost 3 bases and J lost 6 bases. Per germline, CDR1 MNHEY and CDR2 SMNVEV (reference sequence). CDR3 length: 13 residues. The CDR3 sequence: CASSLTGAHGYTF. CDR3 coding DNA: TGTGCCAGCAGTTTGACAGGGGCGCATGGCTACACCTTC.